These 21 T cell receptor beta chains were sequenced from one sample in a study of blood T cell repertoires in COVID-19. Sequenced by immunoSEQ multiplex PCR; TCRdb stores in-frame clones only, minus some. The sample lists about 200,000 clones, around 85% occurring once. The sequencing sample was made of peripheral blood. All receptors come from a woman aged 80 or over with acute or convalescent COVID-19.

This rearrangement joins TRBV11-3 to TRBJ2-1, with a weak D call TRBD2 (6 bases). The CDR3 has 13 residues. V was trimmed by 5 bases and J by 6 bases, leaving 11 bases between them. Germline V CDR1 and CDR2: SGHNT, YENEEA. This CDR3 is CASSVLTSNEQFF. In DNA form, the CDR3 reads TGTGCCAGCAGCGTTTTGACTAGCAATGAGCAGTTCTTC.

The V gene is TRBV30, the J gene TRBJ2-7; the match to TRBD1 covers 7 bases. The CDR3 sequence is 14 residues long. Trimming cost V 0 bases and J 2 bases; bases outside gene matches: 4. Germline lookup yields CDR1 GTSNPN and CDR2 SVGIG (reference sequence). CDR3 sequence reads: CAWSVLQGAYEQYF. The CDR3 nucleotides read TGTGCCTGGAGTGTACTCCAGGGGGCCTACGAGCAGTACTTC.

The V and J genes are TRBV6-2 or TRBV6-3 and TRBJ1-3, with TRBD1 matching over 11 bases. Trimming removed 5 bases from V and 0 bases from J; junction bases left unmatched: 18. CDR1 and CDR2 (germline): MNHEY, SVGEGT. This CDR3 contains 21 residues. Here the CDR3 reads CASSQLDWDRGDPFSGNTIYF. The CDR3 region has the DNA TGTGCCAGCAGTCAGCTAGATTGGGACAGGGGGGATCCATTCTCTGGAAACACCATATATTTT.

The genes are TRBV19 and TRBJ1-2; 7 bases are a match to TRBD1. V lost 10 bases and J lost 8; bases outside the gene matches: 22. The length of the CDR3 is 16 residues. CDR1 is LNHDA and CDR2 is SQIVND in the germline V gene (reference sequence). Written as DNA, the CDR3 is TGTGCCACCTCCCCGATAGGGGGCCGGCCCAGGGAAGGCTACACCTTC. The encoded protein is CATSPIGGRPREGYTF.

This chain links TRBV6-6 with TRBJ1-3; possible D gene TRBD1, 6 bases. The CDR3 covers 15 residues. Per germline, CDR1 MNHNY and CDR2 SVGAGI (reference sequence). V was trimmed by 4 bases and J by 7 bases, leaving 17 bases between them. Written as DNA, the CDR3 is TGTGCCAGCAGTTCACAGGGCGTCCAGGGGAACACCATATATTTT. This codes for CASSSQGVQGNTIYF.

This clone has only one observation. The chain employs TRBV5-1 and TRBJ1-4; 9 positions match TRBD1. J gave up 6 bases and V 3 bases, and 3 bases lay outside the gene matches. The CDR3 consists of 14 residues. Looked up from germline, CDR1 is SGHRS and CDR2 is YFSETQ. The CDR3 loop reads CASSSTGGDEKLFF. The CDR3 DNA follows: TGCGCCAGCAGCTCGACAGGGGGAGATGAAAAACTGTTTTTT.

The chain employs TRBV7-7 and TRBJ1-2, with TRBD1 as a possible D gene (6 bases). Trimming removed 5 bases from V and 7 bases from J, with 26 bases in between. The CDR3 consists of 17 residues. Germline CDR1 reads SSHAT; CDR2 reads FNYEAQ (reference sequence). CDR3 coding DNA: TGTGCCAGCAGCCCCGACAGAAGGGGGAGGGTTCTCTGTGGCTACACCTTC. This gives the protein CASSPDRRGRVLCGYTF. Variable domain in full (rest from reference TRBV7-7 and TRBJ1-2): GAGVSQSPRYKVTKRGQDVTLRCDPISSHATLYWYQQALGQGPEFLTYFNYEAQPDKSGLPSDRFSAERPEGSISTLTIQRTEQRDSAMYRCASSPDRRGRVLCGYTFGSGTRLTVV.

This chain connects TRBV7-8 to TRBJ2-5, with D tentatively TRBD2 (6 bases). Trimming pared 7 bases from V and 5 bases from J, leaving 20 bases between. Germline CDR1 is SGHVS and CDR2 is FQNEAQ. CDR3 length equals 15 residues. CDR3 protein: CASTQPGDLRETQYF. The CDR3 DNA follows: TGTGCCAGCACCCAACCGGGGGATCTACGGGAGACCCAGTACTTC.

The chain has TRBV7-8 and TRBJ1-2; TRBD1 matches 9 bases. J gave up 4 bases and V 5 bases, and 5 bases lay outside the gene matches. The germline CDR1 and CDR2 sequences are SGHVS and FQNEAQ. The CDR3 consists of 14 residues. Here the CDR3 DNA reads TGTGCCAGCAGCCCTCGGGACAGGGTCTATGGCTACACCTTC. This sequence encodes CASSPRDRVYGYTF.

In this sample, this clone turned up once. The rearrangement uses TRBV5-4 and TRBJ2-7; possible D gene TRBD2, 6 bases. CDR3 length equals 15 residues. V lost 4 bases and J 4 bases, leaving 18 bases between the germline ends. Per germline, CDR1 SGHNT and CDR2 YYREEE (reference sequence). The CDR3 region is CASSPPNSGWYEQYF. The CDR3 coding sequence is TGTGCCAGCAGCCCCCCAAATAGCGGTTGGTACGAGCAGTACTTC. Based on the CDR3 plus reference TRBV5-4 and TRBJ2-7, the full variable domain is ETGVTQSPTHLIKTRGQQVTLRCSSQSGHNTVSWYQQALGQGPQFIFQYYREEENGRGNFPPRFSGLQFPNYSSELNVNALELDDSALYLCASSPPNSGWYEQYFGPGTRLTVT.

CDR3 region: CASSPSGGGTDTQYF. As DNA, the CDR3 is TGCGCCAGCAGCCCCAGCGGAGGGGGCACAGATACGCAGTATTTT. The V gene is TRBV5-1, the J gene TRBJ2-3; possibly TRBD2 for D (6 bases). The ends were cut back, 4 bases at V and 1 base at J, with 13 bases in the middle. The CDR3 loop spans 15 amino acids. Germline CDR1 reads SGHRS; CDR2 reads YFSETQ.

The chain employs TRBV2 and TRBJ1-6; D remains unclear. This CDR3 has 14 residues. The V gene lost 4 bases and the J gene lost 6 bases, with 10 bases spanning the gap. The germline V gene has CDR1 SNHLY and CDR2 FYNNEI. This CDR3 is CASSAMDFNSPLHF. CDR3 bases: TGTGCCAGCAGTGCGATGGACTTTAATTCACCCCTCCACTTT. Using reference TRBV2 and TRBJ1-6 for the parts outside the CDR3, the full variable domain is EPEVTQTPSHQVTQMGQEVILRCVPISNHLYFYWYRQILGQKVEFLVSFYNNEISEKSEIFDDQFSVERPDGSNFTLKIRSTKLEDSAMYFCASSAMDFNSPLHFGNGTRLTVT.

This chain connects TRBV9 to TRBJ1-1, with a weak D call TRBD1 (5 bases). With 0 bases removed from V and 6 bases from J, the gap between germline ends came to 15 bases. Germline V lookup: CDR1 SGDLS, CDR2 YYNGEE. The CDR3 totals 15 residues. CDR3 sequence (DNA): TGTGCCAGCAGCGTAGTAGGTTCAGGGATCGCTGAAGCTTTCTTT. As protein: CASSVVGSGIAEAFF.

This chain uses TRBV19 with TRBJ2-3; TRBD2 matches at 14 bases. CDR1 LNHDA and CDR2 SQIVND come from the germline V gene (reference sequence). J gave up 4 bases and V 5 bases, and 8 bases lay outside the gene matches. The CDR3 extends over 17 amino acids. As DNA, the CDR3 is TGTGCCAGTAGTTCTCGGGGACTAGCGGGGGAGCCAGATACGCAGTATTTT. This gives the protein CASSSRGLAGEPDTQYF.

The chain combines TRBV6-6 with TRBJ1-4; a weak D match, TRBD1 (5 bases). Germline-derived CDR1 and CDR2 are MNHNY and SVGAGI (reference sequence). Trimming left V 4 bases short and J 0 bases short, with 12 bases between. The CDR3 runs to 16 residues. CDR3 DNA sequence: TGTGCCAGCAGTTTCGGGGACTTAACAACTAATGAAAAACTGTTTTTT. Translation: CASSFGDLTTNEKLFF.

The chain combines TRBV27 with TRBJ1-1; 8 positions agree with TRBD1. Germline V gene sequence: CDR1 MNHEY, CDR2 SMNVEV (reference sequence). This CDR3 comprises 13 residues. The V and J ends lost 5 bases and 4 bases, in that order; junction bases with no gene match: 3. The CDR3 nucleotides read TGTGCCAGCAGTCTGACAGGGGTCACTGAAGCTTTCTTT. Protein product: CASSLTGVTEAFF.

The chain joins TRBV9 to TRBJ2-5; no definite D call. V lost 3 bases and J lost 0, with 6 bases in between. The germline CDR1 and CDR2 sequences are SGDLS and YYNGEE. This CDR3 contains 13 residues. As DNA, the CDR3 is TGTGCCAGCAGCGCTCTGTACCAAGAGACCCAGTACTTC. Protein sequence: CASSALYQETQYF.

This clone was recorded only once. The chain has TRBV5-1 and TRBJ2-2, with 9 bases fitting TRBD2. Germline V gene data show CDR1 as SGHRS and CDR2 as YFSETQ. V was pared by 6 bases and J by 1 base, with 4 bases of the junction left unmatched. CDR3 length: 15 residues. The CDR3 here is CASTRTSENTGELFF. CDR3 nucleotide sequence: TGCGCCAGCACCAGGACTAGCGAGAACACCGGGGAGCTGTTTTTT. The entire variable domain, with the rest obtained from reference TRBV5-1 and TRBJ2-2, is as follows: KAGVTQTPRYLIKTRGQQVTLSCSPISGHRSVSWYQQTPGQGLQFLFEYFSETQRNKGNFPGRFSGRQFSNSRSEMNVSTLELGDSALYLCASTRTSENTGELFFGEGSRLTVL.

The chain employs TRBV15 and TRBJ2-7; TRBD2 is a possible D gene (5 bases). Trimming removed 0 bases from V and 6 bases from J, with 9 bases in between. In germline, CDR1 is LNHNV, CDR2 YYDKDF (reference sequence). The CDR3 runs 13 residues. The DNA for the CDR3 is TGTGCCACCAGCAGAGATTCGGCGGGCGAGCAGTACTTC. It is translated as CATSRDSAGEQYF.

The rearrangement links TRBV24-1 to TRBJ1-2, with TRBD1 matching 9 bases. The CDR3 has 16 residues. CDR1 KGHDR and CDR2 SFDVKD come from the germline V gene. V shed 1 base and J 4 bases; nucleotides not matched to a gene: 6. The CDR3 here is CATSDLGQGTFYGYTF. In DNA form, the CDR3 reads TGTGCCACCAGTGATTTAGGACAGGGGACCTTCTATGGCTACACCTTC.

V usage is TRBV18 and J usage is TRBJ1-1; D is unclear. V lost 10 bases to trimming and J lost 1 base, with 13 bases between them. Germline V gene lookup returns CDR1 KGHSH and CDR2 LQKENI. The CDR3 length is 13 residues. The CDR3 DNA is TGTGCCACCAACCTCGGGTCGAACACTGAAGCTTTCTTT. Translated, it gives CATNLGSNTEAFF.